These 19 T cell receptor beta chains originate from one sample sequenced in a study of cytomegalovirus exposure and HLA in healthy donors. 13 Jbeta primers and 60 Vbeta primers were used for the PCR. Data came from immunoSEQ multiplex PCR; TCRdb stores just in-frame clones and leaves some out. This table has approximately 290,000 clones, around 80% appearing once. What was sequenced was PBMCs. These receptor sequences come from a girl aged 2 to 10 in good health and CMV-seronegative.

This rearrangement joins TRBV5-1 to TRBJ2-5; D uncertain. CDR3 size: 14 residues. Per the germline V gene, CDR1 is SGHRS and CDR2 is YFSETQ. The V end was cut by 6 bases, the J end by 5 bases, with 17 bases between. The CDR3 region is CASNALGSRETQYF. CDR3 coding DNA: TGCGCCAGCAACGCGCTAGGATCGAGGGAGACCCAGTACTTC.

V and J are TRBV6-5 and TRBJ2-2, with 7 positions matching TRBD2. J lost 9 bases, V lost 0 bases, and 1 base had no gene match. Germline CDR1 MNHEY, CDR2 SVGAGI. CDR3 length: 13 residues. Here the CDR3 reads CASSYSRGRELFF. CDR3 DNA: TGTGCCAGCAGTTACTCGCGGGGGAGGGAGCTGTTTTTT.

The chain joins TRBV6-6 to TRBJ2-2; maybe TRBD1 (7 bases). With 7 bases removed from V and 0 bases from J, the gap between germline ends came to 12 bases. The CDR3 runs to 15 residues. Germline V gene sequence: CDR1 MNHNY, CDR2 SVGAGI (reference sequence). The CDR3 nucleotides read TGTGCCAGCACTAGGAGGGGGCCGAACACCGGGGAGCTGTTTTTT. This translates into CASTRRGPNTGELFF.

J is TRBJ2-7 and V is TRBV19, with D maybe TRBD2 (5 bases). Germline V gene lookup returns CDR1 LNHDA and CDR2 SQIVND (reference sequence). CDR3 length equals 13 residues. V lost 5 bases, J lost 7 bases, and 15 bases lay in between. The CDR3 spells CASSGGQLFEQYF. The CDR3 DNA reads TGTGCCAGTAGTGGAGGCCAGCTCTTTGAGCAGTACTTC.

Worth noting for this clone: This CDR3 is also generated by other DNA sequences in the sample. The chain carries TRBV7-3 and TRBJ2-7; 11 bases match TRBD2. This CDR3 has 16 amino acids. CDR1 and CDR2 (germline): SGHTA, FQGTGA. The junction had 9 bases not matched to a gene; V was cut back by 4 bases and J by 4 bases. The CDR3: CASSSGTGTSGYEQYF. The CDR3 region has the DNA TGTGCCAGCAGCTCCGGAACCGGGACTAGCGGATACGAGCAGTACTTC.

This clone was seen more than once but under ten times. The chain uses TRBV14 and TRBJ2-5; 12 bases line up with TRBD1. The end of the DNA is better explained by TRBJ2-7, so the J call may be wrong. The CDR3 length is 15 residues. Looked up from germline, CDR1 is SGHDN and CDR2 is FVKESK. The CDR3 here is CASSQGQGASYEQYF. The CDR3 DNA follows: TGTGCCAGCAGCCAGGGACAGGGGGCGTCTTACGAGCAGTACTTC.

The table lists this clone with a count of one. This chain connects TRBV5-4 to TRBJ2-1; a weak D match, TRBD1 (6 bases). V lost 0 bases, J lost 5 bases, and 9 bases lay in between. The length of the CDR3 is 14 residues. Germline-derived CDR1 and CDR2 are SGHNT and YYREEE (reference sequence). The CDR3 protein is CASSLDGQNNEQFF. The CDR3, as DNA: TGTGCCAGCAGCTTGGATGGACAGAACAATGAGCAGTTCTTC.

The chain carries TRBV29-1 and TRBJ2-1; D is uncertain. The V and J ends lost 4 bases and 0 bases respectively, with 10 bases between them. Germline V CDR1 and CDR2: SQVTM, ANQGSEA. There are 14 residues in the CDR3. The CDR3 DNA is TGCAGCGTTGTAGAGTACAGCTCCTACAATGAGCAGTTCTTC. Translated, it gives CSVVEYSSYNEQFF.

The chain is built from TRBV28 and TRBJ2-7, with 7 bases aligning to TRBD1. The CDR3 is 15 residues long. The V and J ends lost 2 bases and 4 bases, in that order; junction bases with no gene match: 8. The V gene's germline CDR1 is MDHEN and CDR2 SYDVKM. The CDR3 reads CASSLIVTGKYEQYF. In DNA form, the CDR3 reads TGTGCCAGCAGTTTAATAGTGACAGGGAAATACGAGCAGTACTTC.

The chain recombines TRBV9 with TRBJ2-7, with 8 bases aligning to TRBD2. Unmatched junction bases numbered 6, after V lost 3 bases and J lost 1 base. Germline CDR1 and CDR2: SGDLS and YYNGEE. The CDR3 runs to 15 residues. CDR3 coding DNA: TGTGCCAGCAGCGCGGGGGGGACTCGGTCCTACGAGCAGTACTTC. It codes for CASSAGGTRSYEQYF.

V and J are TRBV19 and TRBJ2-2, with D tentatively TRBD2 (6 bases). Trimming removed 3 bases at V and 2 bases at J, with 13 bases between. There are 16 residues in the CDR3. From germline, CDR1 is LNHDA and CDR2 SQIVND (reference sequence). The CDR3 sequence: CASSMWAGSNTGELFF. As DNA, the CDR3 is TGTGCCAGTAGTATGTGGGCGGGGAGCAACACCGGGGAGCTGTTTTTT.

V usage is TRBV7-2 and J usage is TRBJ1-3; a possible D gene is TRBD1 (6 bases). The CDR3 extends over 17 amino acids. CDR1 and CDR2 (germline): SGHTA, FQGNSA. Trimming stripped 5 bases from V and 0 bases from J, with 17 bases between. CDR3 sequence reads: CASSLPRGQLSGNTIYF. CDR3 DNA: TGTGCCAGCAGCCTACCCCGCGGACAGCTCTCTGGAAACACCATATATTTT.

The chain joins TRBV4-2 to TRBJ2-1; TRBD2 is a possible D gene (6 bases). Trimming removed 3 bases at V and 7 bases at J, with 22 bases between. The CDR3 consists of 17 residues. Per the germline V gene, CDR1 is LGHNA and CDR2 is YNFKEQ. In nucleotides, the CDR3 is TGTGCCAGCAGCCAGGGGTTCGCTAGCGAATTTTCAAATGAGCAGTTCTTC. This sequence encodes CASSQGFASEFSNEQFF.

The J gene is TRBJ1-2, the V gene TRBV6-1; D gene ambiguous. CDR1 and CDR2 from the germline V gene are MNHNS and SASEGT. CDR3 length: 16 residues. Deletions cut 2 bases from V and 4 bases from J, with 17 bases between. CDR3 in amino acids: CASSEWREAWAYGYTF. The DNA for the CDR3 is TGTGCCAGCAGTGAATGGAGGGAGGCTTGGGCCTATGGCTACACCTTC.

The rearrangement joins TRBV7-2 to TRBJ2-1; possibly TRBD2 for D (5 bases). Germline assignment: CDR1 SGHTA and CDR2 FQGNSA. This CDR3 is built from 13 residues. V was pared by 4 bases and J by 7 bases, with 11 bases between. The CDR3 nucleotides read TGTGCCAGCAGCTCATTACTAGTGAATGAGCAGTTCTTC. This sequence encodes CASSSLLVNEQFF.

The CDR3, as DNA: TGCGCCAGCAGCCAAGTAAGCGATTTTTACAATGAGCAGTTCTTC. Amino acids: CASSQVSDFYNEQFF. The chain employs TRBV4-1 and TRBJ2-1; D remains ambiguous. There are 15 residues in the CDR3. The germline CDR1 and CDR2 sequences are MGHRA and YSYEKL. V lost 1 base and J 4 bases, leaving 11 bases between the germline ends.

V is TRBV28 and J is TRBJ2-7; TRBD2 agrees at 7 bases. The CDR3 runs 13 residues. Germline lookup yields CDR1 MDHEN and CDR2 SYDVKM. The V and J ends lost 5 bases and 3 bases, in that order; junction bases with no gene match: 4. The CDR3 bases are TGTGCCAGCAGTACCGGCGGGAGCTACGAGCAGTACTTC. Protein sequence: CASSTGGSYEQYF. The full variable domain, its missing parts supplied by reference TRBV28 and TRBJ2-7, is DVKVTQSSRYLVKRTGEKVFLECVQDMDHENMFWYRQDPGLGLRLIYFSYDVKMKEKGDIPEGYSVSREKKERFSLILESASTNQTSMYLCASSTGGSYEQYFGPGTRLTVT.

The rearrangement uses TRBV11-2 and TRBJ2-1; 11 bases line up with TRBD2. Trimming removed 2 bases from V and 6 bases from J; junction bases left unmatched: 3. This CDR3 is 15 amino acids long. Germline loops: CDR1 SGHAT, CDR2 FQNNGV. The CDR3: CASSLPLAGANEQFF. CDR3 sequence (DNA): TGTGCCAGCAGCTTACCACTAGCGGGGGCCAATGAGCAGTTCTTC. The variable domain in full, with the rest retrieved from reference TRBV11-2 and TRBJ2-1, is EAGVAQSPRYKIIEKRQSVAFWCNPISGHATLYWYQQILGQGPKLLIQFQNNGVVDDSQLPKDRFSAERLKGVDSTLKIQPAKLEDSAVYLCASSLPLAGANEQFFGPGTRLTVL.

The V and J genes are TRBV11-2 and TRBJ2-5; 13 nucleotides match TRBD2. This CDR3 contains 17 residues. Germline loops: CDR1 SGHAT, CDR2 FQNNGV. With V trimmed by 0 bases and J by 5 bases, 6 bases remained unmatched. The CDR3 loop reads CASSLDQGLAGRETQYF. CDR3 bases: TGTGCCAGCAGCTTAGACCAGGGACTAGCGGGGAGGGAGACCCAGTACTTC. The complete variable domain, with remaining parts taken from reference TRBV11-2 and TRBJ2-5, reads EAGVAQSPRYKIIEKRQSVAFWCNPISGHATLYWYQQILGQGPKLLIQFQNNGVVDDSQLPKDRFSAERLKGVDSTLKIQPAKLEDSAVYLCASSLDQGLAGRETQYFGPGTRLLVL.